A selection of T cell receptor beta chains follows, all from one sample in a study of metastatic and nonmetastatic thyroid tumors. TCRdb re-called the PCR reads with MiXCR. This sample has 23,000 or so clones, with more than 20% found just once. Sequencing input: tumor tissue. The source of these receptors is a male donor with papillary thyroid cancer or a benign thyroid nodule (not recorded which). Some clones in this sample may be carry-over from other donors' samples. CDR3s leave out the opening cysteine and the closing phenylalanine or tryptophan. Each record gives: CDR3 length, J gene, V gene, D gene, CDR3 protein. D genes are given only for firm matches.

len: 15; j_gene: TRBJ2-1; v_gene: TRBV6-1; d_gene: TRBD2; CDR3aa: ASNPLKTSVTLHEQF
len: 9; j_gene: TRBJ1-5; v_gene: TRBV29-1; d_gene: -; CDR3aa: SAPTIQPQH
len: 13; j_gene: TRBJ2-1; v_gene: TRBV24-1; d_gene: -; CDR3aa: ATSDRRDQSNEQF
len: 13; j_gene: TRBJ2-7; v_gene: TRBV6-2/TRBV6-3; d_gene: TRBD2; CDR3aa: ASCFFSGKAYEQY
len: 14; j_gene: TRBJ2-1; v_gene: TRBV3-1; d_gene: TRBD1; CDR3aa: ASSLRYGTAYNEQF
len: 14; j_gene: TRBJ2-3; v_gene: TRBV27; d_gene: TRBD2; CDR3aa: ASSWGTSGKTDTQY
len: 15; j_gene: TRBJ2-1; v_gene: TRBV7-8; d_gene: -; CDR3aa: ASSLKRLRLENNEQF
len: 13; j_gene: TRBJ2-2; v_gene: TRBV24-1; d_gene: -; CDR3aa: ATSSSTGQGGELF
len: 11; j_gene: TRBJ2-1; v_gene: TRBV19; d_gene: -; CDR3aa: ASSIVRGTEQF
len: 13; j_gene: TRBJ2-3; v_gene: TRBV11-3; d_gene: TRBD2; CDR3aa: ASSLNNLAGATQY
len: 10; j_gene: TRBJ2-3; v_gene: TRBV3-1; d_gene: TRBD2; CDR3aa: ASRGGSGKQY
len: 10; j_gene: TRBJ2-7; v_gene: TRBV7-4; d_gene: -; CDR3aa: ASMGFSYEQY
len: 11; j_gene: TRBJ1-2; v_gene: TRBV24-1; d_gene: -; CDR3aa: ATSDGSNYGYT
len: 14; j_gene: TRBJ1-6; v_gene: TRBV5-1; d_gene: TRBD1; CDR3aa: ASSLCPGQGNSPLH
len: 11; j_gene: TRBJ2-7; v_gene: TRBV9; d_gene: -; CDR3aa: ASSVRTDYEQY
len: 12; j_gene: TRBJ2-5; v_gene: TRBV2; d_gene: TRBD1; CDR3aa: ASSLQGAGETQY
len: 13; j_gene: TRBJ1-4; v_gene: TRBV9; d_gene: -; CDR3aa: ASSLTPATNEKLF
len: 11; j_gene: TRBJ2-7; v_gene: TRBV7-6; d_gene: -; CDR3aa: ASSPGGVSEQY
len: 12; j_gene: TRBJ2-5; v_gene: TRBV5-1; d_gene: TRBD1; CDR3aa: ASSLGQGRETQY
len: 10; j_gene: TRBJ2-7; v_gene: TRBV7-9; d_gene: -; CDR3aa: ASSLEVYEQY
len: 12; j_gene: TRBJ2-7; v_gene: TRBV20-1; d_gene: TRBD1; CDR3aa: SARDRQGMDEQY
len: 11; j_gene: TRBJ1-5; v_gene: TRBV20-1; d_gene: -; CDR3aa: SARSRGGQPQH
len: 15; j_gene: TRBJ2-1; v_gene: TRBV20-1; d_gene: TRBD2; CDR3aa: SAPVSGGLAGVNEQF
len: 11; j_gene: TRBJ2-7; v_gene: TRBV4-3; d_gene: TRBD1; CDR3aa: PSSPQGADEQD
len: 12; j_gene: TRBJ1-1; v_gene: TRBV5-1; d_gene: TRBD1; CDR3aa: ASSNDRAYTEAF
len: 14; j_gene: TRBJ1-2; v_gene: TRBV9; d_gene: -; CDR3aa: ASSVESAGSPYGYT
len: 11; j_gene: TRBJ2-7; v_gene: TRBV7-2; d_gene: -; CDR3aa: ASSLAKGHDHY
len: 13; j_gene: TRBJ2-2; v_gene: TRBV18; d_gene: -; CDR3aa: ASSQTDGNTGELF
len: 13; j_gene: TRBJ2-7; v_gene: TRBV6-1; d_gene: -; CDR3aa: ASRARGLISYEQY